Each of the 12 T cell receptor beta chains below was sequenced from the same sample in a study of control samples from healthy donors and cancer patients. The method was immunoSEQ multiplex PCR; TCRdb's version includes in-frame clones alone and lacks a portion of them. The sample lists approximately 58,000 clones, roughly 87% occurring once. The sample consisted of PBMCs. The receptors come from a man aged 55 to 69 with head and neck cancer.

This chain uses TRBV19 with TRBJ1-4, with D hard to call. The V gene's germline CDR1 is LNHDA and CDR2 SQIVND (reference sequence). Trimming removed 7 bases at V and 0 bases at J, with 21 bases between. This CDR3 is 18 amino acids long. CDR3 sequence: CASTPGSGSPATNEKLFF. The DNA of the CDR3 is TGTGCCAGTACCCCGGGGAGCGGGTCCCCCGCAACTAATGAAAAACTGTTTTTT. The variable domain in full, with the rest retrieved from reference TRBV19 and TRBJ1-4, is DGGITQSPKYLFRKEGQNVTLSCEQNLNHDAMYWYRQDPGQGLRLIYYSQIVNDFQKGDIAEGYSVSREKKESFPLTVTSAQKNPTAFYLCASTPGSGSPATNEKLFFGSGTQLSVL.

The rearrangement uses TRBV3-1 (or the pseudogene TRBV3-2) and TRBJ2-5; weak D call: TRBD1 (5 bases). V lost 8 bases and J lost 5, with 12 bases in between. Germline lookup yields CDR1 LGHDT and CDR2 YNNKEL (reference sequence). The CDR3 is made up of 12 amino acids. CDR3 in DNA: TGTGCCAGCGGGGCGGCCGGGGAGACCCAGTACTTC. Its translation is CASGAAGETQYF.

The chain recombines TRBV4-2 with TRBJ1-2; D possibly corresponds to TRBD1 (5 bases). The germline gives CDR1 LGHNA, CDR2 YNFKEQ. V shed 3 bases and J shed 8 bases, with 16 bases lying between them. The CDR3 totals 14 residues. The CDR3 nucleotides read TGTGCCAGCAGCCACGCAAGGGGCGGGAAGGGCTACACCTTC. Translation gives CASSHARGGKGYTF.

The chain employs TRBV24-1 and TRBJ1-4, with 11 positions matching TRBD1. The CDR3 spans 15 residues. V shed 2 bases, J shed 10 bases, and the junction held 5 bases outside the gene matches. CDR1 is KGHDR and CDR2 is SFDVKD in the germline V gene. CDR3 nucleotide sequence: TGTGCCACCAGTGATTCCCGGACAGGGGGCGGAAAACTGTTTTTT. It is translated as CATSDSRTGGGKLFF.

The chain carries TRBV4-1 and TRBJ1-1, with TRBD1 matching 9 bases. Germline CDR1 is MGHRA and CDR2 is YSYEKL. The CDR3 totals 13 residues. The V gene end was trimmed by 10 bases and the J gene end by 5 bases; junction bases not matched to a gene: 8. The CDR3 region has the DNA TGCGCCACCGGAGGGACAGGGAGGACTGAAGCTTTCTTT. Amino acids: CATGGTGRTEAFF.

The V call is TRBV5-1, the J call TRBJ1-1; D gene ambiguous. The V end lost 1 base, the J end lost 4 bases, and 14 bases lay between the germline ends. Germline-derived CDR1 and CDR2 are SGHRS and YFSETQ. The CDR3 has 15 residues. The CDR3 sequence: CASSLSEGGGTEAFF. CDR3 DNA sequence: TGCGCCAGCAGCTTGTCGGAGGGAGGTGGCACTGAAGCTTTCTTT.

The chain has TRBV2 and TRBJ2-7; TRBD1 matches at 8 bases. Germline values: CDR1 SNHLY, CDR2 FYNNEI. The CDR3 length is 12 residues. V gave up 5 bases and J gave up 6 bases; unmatched junction bases: 3. The CDR3 sequence: CASSKTGAEQYF. CDR3 sequence (DNA): TGTGCCAGCAGTAAGACAGGGGCCGAGCAGTACTTC.

The chain is built from TRBV28 and TRBJ2-5; D call uncertain. V was trimmed by 6 bases and J by 5 bases, leaving 16 bases between them. CDR3 length: 14 residues. Looked up from germline, CDR1 is MDHEN and CDR2 is SYDVKM. This chain's CDR3 is CASSQAETAETQYF. The DNA of the CDR3 is TGTGCCAGCAGCCAAGCAGAGACGGCGGAGACCCAGTACTTC.

The V gene is TRBV2, the J gene TRBJ1-5, with D maybe TRBD1 (5 bases). The CDR3 loop spans 14 amino acids. Germline CDR1 SNHLY, CDR2 FYNNEI. V was pared by 6 bases and J by 1 base, with 10 bases between. CDR3 in amino acids: CASRGTVSNQPQHF. The CDR3 nucleotides read TGTGCCAGCAGAGGGACGGTAAGCAATCAGCCCCAGCATTTT. The full variable domain, in which reference TRBV2 and TRBJ1-5 provide the parts outside the CDR3, is EPEVTQTPSHQVTQMGQEVILRCVPISNHLYFYWYRQILGQKVEFLVSFYNNEISEKSEIFDDQFSVERPDGSNFTLKIRSTKLEDSAMYFCASRGTVSNQPQHFGDGTRLSIL.

CDR3 residues: CASSPGGFSGNTIYF. CDR3 in DNA: TGTGCCAGCTCACCAGGGGGCTTCTCTGGAAACACCATATATTTT. The rearrangement uses TRBV18 and TRBJ1-3; possible D gene TRBD1, 6 bases. V lost 2 bases and J lost 0, with 8 bases in between. Germline CDR1 reads KGHSH; CDR2 reads LQKENI. This CDR3 is built from 15 residues. Variable domain in full (rest from reference TRBV18 and TRBJ1-3): NAGVMQNPRHLVRRRGQEARLRCSPMKGHSHVYWYRQLPEEGLKFMVYLQKENIIDESGMPKERFSAEFPKEGPSILRIQQVVRGDSAAYFCASSPGGFSGNTIYFGEGSWLTVV.

The chain combines TRBV28 with TRBJ2-1; TRBD2 aligns across 9 bases. In germline, CDR1 is MDHEN, CDR2 SYDVKM. The V and J ends lost 2 bases and 0 bases, in that order; junction bases with no gene match: 2. The CDR3 loop spans 16 amino acids. The CDR3 DNA follows: TGTGCCAGCAGTTTAGCGGGGGGGCACTCCTACAATGAGCAGTTCTTC. It is translated as CASSLAGGHSYNEQFF. The complete variable domain, with remaining parts taken from reference TRBV28 and TRBJ2-1, reads DVKVTQSSRYLVKRTGEKVFLECVQDMDHENMFWYRQDPGLGLRLIYFSYDVKMKEKGDIPEGYSVSREKKERFSLILESASTNQTSMYLCASSLAGGHSYNEQFFGPGTRLTVL.

The chain has TRBV15 and TRBJ2-3; D unresolved. The CDR3 consists of 13 residues. Trimming took 0 bases from V and 8 from J, leaving 9 bases between them. Germline-derived CDR1 and CDR2 are LNHNV and YYDKDF (reference sequence). The CDR3 here is CATSREPHGTQYF. DNA for the CDR3: TGTGCCACCAGCAGAGAACCTCACGGTACGCAGTATTTT. The full variable domain, its missing parts supplied by reference TRBV15 and TRBJ2-3, is DAMVIQNPRYQVTQFGKPVTLSCSQTLNHNVMYWYQQKSSQAPKLLFHYYDKDFNNEADTPDNFQSRRPNTSFCFLDIRSPGLGDTAMYLCATSREPHGTQYFGPGTRLTVL.